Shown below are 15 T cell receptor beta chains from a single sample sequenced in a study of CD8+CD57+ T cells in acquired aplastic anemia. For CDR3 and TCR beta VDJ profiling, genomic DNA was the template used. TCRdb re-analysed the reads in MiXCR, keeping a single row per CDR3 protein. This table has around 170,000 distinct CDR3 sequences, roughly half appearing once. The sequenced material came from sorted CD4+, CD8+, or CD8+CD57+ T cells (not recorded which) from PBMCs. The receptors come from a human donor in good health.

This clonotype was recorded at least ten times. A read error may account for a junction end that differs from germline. CDR3 nucleotide sequence: TGTGCTAGCAGAACCTCAGGGAGCTCCTATAATTCACCCCTCCACTTT. Translated, it gives CASRTSGSSYNSPLHF. V usage is TRBV7-7 and J usage is TRBJ1-6, with D perhaps matching TRBD1 (5 bases). The germline V gene has CDR1 SSHAT and CDR2 FNYEAQ (reference sequence). This CDR3 has 16 amino acids.

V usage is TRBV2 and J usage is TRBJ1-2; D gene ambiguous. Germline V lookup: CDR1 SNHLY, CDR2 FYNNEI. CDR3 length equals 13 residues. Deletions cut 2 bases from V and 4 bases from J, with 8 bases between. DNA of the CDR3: TGTGCCAGCAGTGAACAGGCGCTCTATGGCTACACCTTC. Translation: CASSEQALYGYTF.

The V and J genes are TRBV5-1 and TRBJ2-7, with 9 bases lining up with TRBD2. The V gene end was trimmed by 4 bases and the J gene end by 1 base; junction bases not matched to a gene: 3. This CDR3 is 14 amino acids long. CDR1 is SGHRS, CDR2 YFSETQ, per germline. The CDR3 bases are TGCGCCAGCAGCCGCCTAGCGGGGTCCTACGAGCAGTACTTC. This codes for CASSRLAGSYEQYF.

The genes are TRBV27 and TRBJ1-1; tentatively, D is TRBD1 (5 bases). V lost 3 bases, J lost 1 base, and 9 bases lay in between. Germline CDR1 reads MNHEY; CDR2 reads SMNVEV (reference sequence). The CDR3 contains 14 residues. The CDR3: CASSFIQGNTEAFF. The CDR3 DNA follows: TGTGCCAGCAGTTTTATTCAGGGGAACACTGAAGCTTTCTTT.

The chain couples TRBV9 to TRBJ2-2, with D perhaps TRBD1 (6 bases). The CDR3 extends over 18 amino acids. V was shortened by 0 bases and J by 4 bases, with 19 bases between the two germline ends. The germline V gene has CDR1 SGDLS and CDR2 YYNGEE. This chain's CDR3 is CASSVEARGSSSTGELFF. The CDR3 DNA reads TGTGCCAGCAGCGTAGAGGCCAGGGGCTCCTCGAGCACCGGGGAGCTGTTTTTT.

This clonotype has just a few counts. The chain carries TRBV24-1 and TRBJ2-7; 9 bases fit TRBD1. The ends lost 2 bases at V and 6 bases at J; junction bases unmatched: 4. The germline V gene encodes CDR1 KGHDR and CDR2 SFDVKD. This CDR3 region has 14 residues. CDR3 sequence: CATSDSGQGSEQYF. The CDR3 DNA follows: TGTGCCACCAGTGATTCGGGACAGGGCTCCGAGCAGTACTTC.

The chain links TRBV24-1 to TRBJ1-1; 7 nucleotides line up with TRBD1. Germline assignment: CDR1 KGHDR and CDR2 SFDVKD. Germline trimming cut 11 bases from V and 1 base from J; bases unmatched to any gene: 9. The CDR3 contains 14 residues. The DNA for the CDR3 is TGTGCCAGCAGCGATACAGGGGCGAACACTGAAGCTTTCTTT. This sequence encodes CASSDTGANTEAFF.

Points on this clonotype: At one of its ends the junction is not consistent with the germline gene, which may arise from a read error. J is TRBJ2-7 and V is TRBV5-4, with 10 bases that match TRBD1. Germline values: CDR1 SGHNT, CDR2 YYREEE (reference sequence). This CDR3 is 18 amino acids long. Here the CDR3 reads CASSLARGAGTGAYEQYF. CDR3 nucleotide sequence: TGCGCCAGCAGCTTGGCCCGGGGCGCCGGGACAGGGGCGTACGAGCAGTACTTC.

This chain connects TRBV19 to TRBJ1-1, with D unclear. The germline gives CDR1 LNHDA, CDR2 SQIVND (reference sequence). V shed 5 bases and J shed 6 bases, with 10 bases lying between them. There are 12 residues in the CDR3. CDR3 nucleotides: TGTGCCAGTAGTGAATCGGGGTCTGAAGCTTTCTTT. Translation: CASSESGSEAFF.

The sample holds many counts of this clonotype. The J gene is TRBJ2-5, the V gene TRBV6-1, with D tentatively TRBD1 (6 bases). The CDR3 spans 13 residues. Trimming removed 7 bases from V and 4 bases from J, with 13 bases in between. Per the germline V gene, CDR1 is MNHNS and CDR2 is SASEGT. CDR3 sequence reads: CASNTGSVETQYF. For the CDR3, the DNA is TGTGCCAGCAATACAGGGTCCGTAGAGACCCAGTACTTC.

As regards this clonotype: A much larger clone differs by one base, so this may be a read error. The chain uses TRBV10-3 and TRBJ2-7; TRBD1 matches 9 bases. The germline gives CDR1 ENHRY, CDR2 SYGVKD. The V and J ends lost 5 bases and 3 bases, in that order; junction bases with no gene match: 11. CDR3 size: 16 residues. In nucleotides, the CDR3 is TGTGCCATCAGTTACGGGATCGACAGGGGGAACTACGAGCAGTACTTC. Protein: CAISYGIDRGNYEQYF.

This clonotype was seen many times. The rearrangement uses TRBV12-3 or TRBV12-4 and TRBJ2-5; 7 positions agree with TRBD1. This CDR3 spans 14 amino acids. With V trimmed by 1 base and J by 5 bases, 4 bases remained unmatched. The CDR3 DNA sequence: TGTGCCAGCAGTTTAGAGACAGGGTCTGAGACCCAGTACTTC. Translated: CASSLETGSETQYF.

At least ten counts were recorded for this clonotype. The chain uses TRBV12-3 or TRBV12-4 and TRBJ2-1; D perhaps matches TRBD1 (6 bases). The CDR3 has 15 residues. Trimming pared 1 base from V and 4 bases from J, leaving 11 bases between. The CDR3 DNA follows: TGTGCCAGCAGTTTAGGCAGGGGCCCATACAATGAGCAGTTCTTC. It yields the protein CASSLGRGPYNEQFF.

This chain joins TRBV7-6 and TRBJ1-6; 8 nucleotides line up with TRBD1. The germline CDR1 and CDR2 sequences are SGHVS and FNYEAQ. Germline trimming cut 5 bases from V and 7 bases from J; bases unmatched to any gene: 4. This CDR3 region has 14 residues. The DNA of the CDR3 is TGTGCCAGCAGCCAGGGGGCGAAAAATTCACCCCTCCACTTT. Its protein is CASSQGAKNSPLHF.

CDR3 DNA sequence: TGTGCCAGCAGCGCACGATACAGGGAGCCAGGGCGGGGCTACACCTTC. Translation: CASSARYREPGRGYTF. The J gene is TRBJ1-2, the V gene TRBV7-6; a weak D match, TRBD1 (6 bases). The CDR3 is 16 residues long. V gave up 5 bases and J gave up 8 bases, with 24 bases separating them. CDR1 and CDR2 (germline): SGHVS, FNYEAQ. Full variable domain (missing parts from reference TRBV7-6 and TRBJ1-2): GAGVSQSPRYKVTKRGQDVALRCDPISGHVSLYWYRQALGQGPEFLTYFNYEAQQDKSGLPNDRFSAERPEGSISTLTIQRTEQRDSAMYRCASSARYREPGRGYTFGSGTRLTVV.